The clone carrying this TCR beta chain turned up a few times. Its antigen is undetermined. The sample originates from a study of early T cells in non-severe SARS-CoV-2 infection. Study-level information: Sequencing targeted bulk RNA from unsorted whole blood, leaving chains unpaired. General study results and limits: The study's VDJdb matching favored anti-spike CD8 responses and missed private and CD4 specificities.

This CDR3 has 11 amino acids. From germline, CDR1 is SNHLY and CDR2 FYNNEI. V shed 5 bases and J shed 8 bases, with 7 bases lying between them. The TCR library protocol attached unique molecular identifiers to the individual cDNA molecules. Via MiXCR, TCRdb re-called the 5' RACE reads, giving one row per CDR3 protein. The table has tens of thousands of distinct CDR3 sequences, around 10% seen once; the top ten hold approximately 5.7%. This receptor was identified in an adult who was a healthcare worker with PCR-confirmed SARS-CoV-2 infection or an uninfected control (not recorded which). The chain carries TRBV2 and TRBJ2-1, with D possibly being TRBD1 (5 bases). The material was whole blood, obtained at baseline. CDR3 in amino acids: CASSIRDEQFF. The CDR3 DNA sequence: TGTGCCAGCAGTATCAGGGATGAGCAGTTCTTC.